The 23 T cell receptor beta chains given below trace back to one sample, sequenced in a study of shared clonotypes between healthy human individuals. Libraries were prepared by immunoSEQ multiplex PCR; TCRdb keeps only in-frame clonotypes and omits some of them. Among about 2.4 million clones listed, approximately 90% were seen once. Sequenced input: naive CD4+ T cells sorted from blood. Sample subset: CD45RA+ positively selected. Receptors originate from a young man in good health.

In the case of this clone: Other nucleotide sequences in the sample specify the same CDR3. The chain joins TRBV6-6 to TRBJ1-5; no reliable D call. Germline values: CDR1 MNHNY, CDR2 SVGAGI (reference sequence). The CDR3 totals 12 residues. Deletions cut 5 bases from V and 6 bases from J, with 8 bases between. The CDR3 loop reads CASSRPGQPQHF. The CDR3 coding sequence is TGTGCCAGCAGTCGCCCAGGTCAGCCCCAGCATTTT.

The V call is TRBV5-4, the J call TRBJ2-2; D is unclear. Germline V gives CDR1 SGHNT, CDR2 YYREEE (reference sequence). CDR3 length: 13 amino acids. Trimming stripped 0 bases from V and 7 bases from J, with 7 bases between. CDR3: CASSLDLVGELFF. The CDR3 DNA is TGTGCCAGCAGCTTGGACTTGGTCGGGGAGCTGTTTTTT.

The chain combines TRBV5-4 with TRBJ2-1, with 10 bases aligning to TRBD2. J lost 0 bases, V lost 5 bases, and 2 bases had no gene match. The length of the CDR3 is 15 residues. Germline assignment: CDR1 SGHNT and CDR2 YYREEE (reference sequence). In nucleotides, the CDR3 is TGTGCCAGCAGAGCGGGGGGGGCCTCCTACAATGAGCAGTTCTTC. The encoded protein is CASRAGGASYNEQFF.

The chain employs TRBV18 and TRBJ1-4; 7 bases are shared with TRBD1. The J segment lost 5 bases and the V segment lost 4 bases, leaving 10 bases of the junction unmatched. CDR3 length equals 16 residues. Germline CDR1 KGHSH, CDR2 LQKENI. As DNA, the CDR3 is TGTGCCAGCTCACGTTCAAGGGTAGGGGGCAATGAAAAACTGTTTTTT. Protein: CASSRSRVGGNEKLFF.

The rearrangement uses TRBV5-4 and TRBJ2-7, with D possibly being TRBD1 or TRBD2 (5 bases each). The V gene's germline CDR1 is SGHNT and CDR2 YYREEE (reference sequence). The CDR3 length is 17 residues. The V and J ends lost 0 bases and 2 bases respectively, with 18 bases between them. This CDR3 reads CASSLDGGLINPYEQYF. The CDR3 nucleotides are TGTGCCAGCAGCTTGGATGGGGGTCTCATTAATCCCTACGAGCAGTACTTC.

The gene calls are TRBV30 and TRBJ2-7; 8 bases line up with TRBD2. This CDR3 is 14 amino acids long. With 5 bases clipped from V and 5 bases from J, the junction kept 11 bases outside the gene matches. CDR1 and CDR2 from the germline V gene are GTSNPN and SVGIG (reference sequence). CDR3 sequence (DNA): TGTGCCTGGGGTCCCCTAAGCGGGAGTGACGAGCAGTACTTC. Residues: CAWGPLSGSDEQYF.

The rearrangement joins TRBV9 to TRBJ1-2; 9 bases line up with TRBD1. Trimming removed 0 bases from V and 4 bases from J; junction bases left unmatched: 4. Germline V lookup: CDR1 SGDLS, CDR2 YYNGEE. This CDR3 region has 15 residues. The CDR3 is CASSVGGQGSYGYTF. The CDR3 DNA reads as TGTGCCAGCAGCGTAGGTGGACAGGGGAGCTATGGCTACACCTTC.

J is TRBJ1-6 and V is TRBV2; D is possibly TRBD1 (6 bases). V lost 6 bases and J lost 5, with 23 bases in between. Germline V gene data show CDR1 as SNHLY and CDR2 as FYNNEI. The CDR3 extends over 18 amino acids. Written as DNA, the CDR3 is TGTGCCAGCAGCGCTCCCACGGGGGCCTTACCTAATAATTCACCCCTCCACTTT. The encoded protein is CASSAPTGALPNNSPLHF.

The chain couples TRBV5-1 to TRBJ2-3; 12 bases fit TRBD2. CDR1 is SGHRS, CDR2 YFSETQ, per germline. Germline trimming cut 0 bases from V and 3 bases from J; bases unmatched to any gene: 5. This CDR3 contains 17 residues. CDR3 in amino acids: CASSLGTSGRHTDTQYF. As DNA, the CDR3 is TGCGCCAGCAGCTTGGGCACTAGCGGGAGGCATACAGATACGCAGTATTTT.

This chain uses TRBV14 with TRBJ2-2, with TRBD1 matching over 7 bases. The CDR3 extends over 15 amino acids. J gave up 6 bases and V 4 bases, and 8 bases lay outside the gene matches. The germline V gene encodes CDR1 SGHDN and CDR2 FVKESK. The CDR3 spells CASSRQGPGAGELFF. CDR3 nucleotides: TGTGCCAGCAGCCGACAGGGTCCTGGGGCCGGGGAGCTGTTTTTT. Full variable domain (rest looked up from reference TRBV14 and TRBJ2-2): EAGVTQFPSHSVIEKGQTVTLRCDPISGHDNLYWYRRVMGKEIKFLLHFVKESKQDESGMPNNRFLAERTGGTYSTLKVQPAELEDSGVYFCASSRQGPGAGELFFGEGSRLTVL.

The CDR3 sequence is CASSPRTSGSGSYNEQFF. Written as DNA, the CDR3 is TGTGCCAGCAGTCCACGGACTAGCGGGAGTGGATCCTACAATGAGCAGTTCTTC. V and J are TRBV2 and TRBJ2-1; 13 nucleotides match TRBD2. The junction had 8 bases not matched to a gene; V was cut back by 5 bases and J by 1 base. The CDR3 contains 18 residues. Germline CDR1 SNHLY, CDR2 FYNNEI.

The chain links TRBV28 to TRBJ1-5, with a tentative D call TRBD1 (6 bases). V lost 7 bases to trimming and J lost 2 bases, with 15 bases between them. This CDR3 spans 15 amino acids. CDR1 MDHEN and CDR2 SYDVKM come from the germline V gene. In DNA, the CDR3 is TGTGCCAGCACCGGGGGCGGGTTAGGCAATCAGCCCCAGCATTTT. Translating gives CASTGGGLGNQPQHF.

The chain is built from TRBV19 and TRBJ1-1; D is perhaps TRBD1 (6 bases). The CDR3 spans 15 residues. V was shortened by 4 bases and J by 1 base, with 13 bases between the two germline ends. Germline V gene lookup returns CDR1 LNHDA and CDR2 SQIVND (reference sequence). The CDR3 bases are TGTGCCAGTAGTAAACAGGGCCTCTCGAACACTGAAGCTTTCTTT. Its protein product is CASSKQGLSNTEAFF.

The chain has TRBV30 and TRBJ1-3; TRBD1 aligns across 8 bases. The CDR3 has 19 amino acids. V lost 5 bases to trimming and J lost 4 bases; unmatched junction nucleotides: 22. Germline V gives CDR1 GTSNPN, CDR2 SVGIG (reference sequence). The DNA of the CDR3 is TGTGCCTGGGAAGTATTCTCAGGGGGCGGCCGGGCAAGCGGAAACACCATATATTTT. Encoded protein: CAWEVFSGGGRASGNTIYF. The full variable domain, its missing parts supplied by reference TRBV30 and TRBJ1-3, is SQTIHQWPATLVQPVGSPLSLECTVEGTSNPNLYWYRQAAGRGLQLLFYSVGIGQISSEVPQNLSASRPQDRQFILSSKKLLLSDSGFYLCAWEVFSGGGRASGNTIYFGEGSWLTVV.

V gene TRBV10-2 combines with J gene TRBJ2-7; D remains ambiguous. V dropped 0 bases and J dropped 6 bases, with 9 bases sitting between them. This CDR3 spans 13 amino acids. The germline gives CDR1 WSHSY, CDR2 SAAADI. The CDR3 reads CASSESPKTEQYF. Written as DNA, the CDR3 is TGCGCCAGCAGTGAGTCCCCAAAAACCGAGCAGTACTTC.

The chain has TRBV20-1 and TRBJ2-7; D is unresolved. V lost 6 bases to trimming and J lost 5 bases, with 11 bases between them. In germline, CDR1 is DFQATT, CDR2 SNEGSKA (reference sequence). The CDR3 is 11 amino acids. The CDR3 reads CSADHGHEQYF. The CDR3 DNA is TGCAGTGCAGACCACGGGCACGAGCAGTACTTC.

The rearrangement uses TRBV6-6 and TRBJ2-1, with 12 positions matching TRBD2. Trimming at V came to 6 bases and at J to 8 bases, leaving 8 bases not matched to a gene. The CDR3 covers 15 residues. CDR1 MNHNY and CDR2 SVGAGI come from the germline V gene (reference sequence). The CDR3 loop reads CASSSLAGGTDEQFF. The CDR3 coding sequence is TGTGCCAGCAGCTCACTAGCGGGAGGTACGGATGAGCAGTTCTTC.

This CDR3 reads CASSRTIATGHEQYF. In nucleotides, the CDR3 is TGTGCCAGCAGCAGAACCATCGCAACAGGCCACGAGCAGTACTTC. This rearrangement joins TRBV7-2 to TRBJ2-7, with D perhaps matching TRBD1 (5 bases). The CDR3 sequence is 15 residues long. V was trimmed by 5 bases and J by 5 bases, leaving 19 bases between them. CDR1 SGHTA and CDR2 FQGNSA come from the germline V gene.

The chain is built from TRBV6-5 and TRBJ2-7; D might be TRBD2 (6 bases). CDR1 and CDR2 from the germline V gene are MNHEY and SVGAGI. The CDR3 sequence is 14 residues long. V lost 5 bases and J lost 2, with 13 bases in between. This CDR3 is CASSKLRGAYEQYF. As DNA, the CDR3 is TGTGCCAGCAGTAAGTTGCGGGGTGCCTACGAGCAGTACTTC.

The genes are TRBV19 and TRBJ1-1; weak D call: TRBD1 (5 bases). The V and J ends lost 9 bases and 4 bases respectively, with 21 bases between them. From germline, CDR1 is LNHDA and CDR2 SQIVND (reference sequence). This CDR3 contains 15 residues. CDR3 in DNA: TGTGCCAGGATTTGGCAGGGAAGGAATAGCACTGAAGCTTTCTTT. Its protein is CARIWQGRNSTEAFF.

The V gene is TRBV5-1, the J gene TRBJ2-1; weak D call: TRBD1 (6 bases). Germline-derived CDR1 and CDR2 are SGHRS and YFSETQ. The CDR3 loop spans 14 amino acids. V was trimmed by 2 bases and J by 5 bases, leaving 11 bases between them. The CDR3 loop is CASSFKGGDNEQFF. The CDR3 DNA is TGCGCCAGCAGCTTTAAAGGGGGAGACAATGAGCAGTTCTTC.

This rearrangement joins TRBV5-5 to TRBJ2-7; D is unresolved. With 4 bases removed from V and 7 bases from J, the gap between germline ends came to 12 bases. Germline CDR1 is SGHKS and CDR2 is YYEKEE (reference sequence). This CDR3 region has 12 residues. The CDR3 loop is CASSPTVSEQYF. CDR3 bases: TGTGCCAGCAGCCCCACAGTGTCGGAGCAGTACTTC.

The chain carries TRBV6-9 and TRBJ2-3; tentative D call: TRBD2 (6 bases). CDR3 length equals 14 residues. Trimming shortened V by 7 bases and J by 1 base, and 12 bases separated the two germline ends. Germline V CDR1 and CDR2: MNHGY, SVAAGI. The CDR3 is CASTPGERTDTQYF. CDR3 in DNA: TGTGCCAGCACTCCGGGGGAACGCACAGATACGCAGTATTTT.